This paragraph reports one T cell receptor beta chain. This entry comes from a study of Graves' ophthalmopathy and Graves' hyperthyroidism. The CDR3 spans 17 residues. With 3 bases removed from V and 2 bases from J, the gap between germline ends came to 20 bases. Amplification targeted the TCR beta CDR3 regions, with RNA transcripts as the source material. RT-PCR was first run with HTBI primers, then multiplex PCR in a second round. TCRdb re-analysed the multiplex PCR reads in MiXCR, keeping a single row per CDR3 protein. The sample records more than 550,000 distinct CDR3 sequences, over 40% being singletons.

The specimen was peripheral blood. The sequence came from an adult man with Graves' ophthalmopathy. The chain uses TRBV12-3 or TRBV12-4 and TRBJ2-7, with D possibly being TRBD1 (6 bases). CDR3 loop: CASSLASGANSPYEQYF. The DNA of the CDR3 is TGTGCCAGCAGTTTGGCGTCAGGGGCGAATTCACCCTACGAGCAGTACTTC.